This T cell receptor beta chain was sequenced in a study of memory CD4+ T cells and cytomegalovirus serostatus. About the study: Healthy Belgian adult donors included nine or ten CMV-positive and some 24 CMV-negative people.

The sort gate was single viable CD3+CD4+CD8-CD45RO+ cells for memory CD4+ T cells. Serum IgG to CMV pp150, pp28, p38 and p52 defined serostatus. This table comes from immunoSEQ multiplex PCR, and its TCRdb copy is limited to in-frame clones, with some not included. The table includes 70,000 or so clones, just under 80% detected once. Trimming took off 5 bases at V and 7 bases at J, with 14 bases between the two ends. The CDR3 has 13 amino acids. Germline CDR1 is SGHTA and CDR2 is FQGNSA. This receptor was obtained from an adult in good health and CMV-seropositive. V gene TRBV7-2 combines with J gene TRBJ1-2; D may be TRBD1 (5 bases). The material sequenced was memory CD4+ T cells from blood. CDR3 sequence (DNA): TGTGCCAGCAGCCTACCGGGGCGGCGTGGCTACACCTTC. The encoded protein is CASSLPGRRGYTF.